This T cell receptor (beta chain) was obtained from a study of read filtering for tumor transcriptome and immune sequencing. This clonotype was seen ten or more times. The library was built from 400 to 500 ng RNA with molecular barcoded adaptors for alpha/delta and beta/gamma chains. MiXCR, run by TCRdb on the reads, gives a single entry per CDR3 protein. The profile covers fewer than 90,000 distinct CDR3 sequences, with more than 9% appearing a single time and about 16% taken by the ten largest. This TCR derives from a donor aged 40 or over with multiple myeloma. Sequencing used a population of CD138-negative cells sorted from bone marrow.

CDR3 sequence (DNA): TGTGCCAGCAGCCCTACGCCCGGTGGACAGGGACGTTACAATGAGCAGTTCTTC. Its translation is CASSPTPGGQGRYNEQFF. The gene calls are TRBV7-9 and TRBJ2-1; 8 nucleotides agree with TRBD1. This CDR3 has 18 residues. The J segment lost 4 bases and the V segment lost 5 bases, leaving 16 bases of the junction unmatched. Germline V gene sequence: CDR1 SEHNR, CDR2 FQNEAQ (reference sequence).